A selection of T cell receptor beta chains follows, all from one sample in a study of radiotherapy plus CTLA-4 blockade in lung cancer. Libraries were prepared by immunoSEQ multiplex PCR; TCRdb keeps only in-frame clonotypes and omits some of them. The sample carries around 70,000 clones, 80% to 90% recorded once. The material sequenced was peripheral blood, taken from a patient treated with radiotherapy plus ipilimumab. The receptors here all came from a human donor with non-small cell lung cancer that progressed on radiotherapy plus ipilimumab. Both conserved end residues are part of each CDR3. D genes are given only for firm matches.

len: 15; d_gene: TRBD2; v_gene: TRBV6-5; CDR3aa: CASSYSSSGSYEQYF
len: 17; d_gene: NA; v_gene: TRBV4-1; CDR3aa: CASSPGRESSYNSPLHF
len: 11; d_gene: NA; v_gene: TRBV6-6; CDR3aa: CASTGTDTQYF
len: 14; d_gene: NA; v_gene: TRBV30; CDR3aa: CAWSVLGAGNTIYF
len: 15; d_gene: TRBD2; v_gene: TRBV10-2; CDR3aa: CASSESQSGSGELFF
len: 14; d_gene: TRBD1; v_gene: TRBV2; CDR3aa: CATGGRDLSNIQYF
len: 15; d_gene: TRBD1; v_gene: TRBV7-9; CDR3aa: CASSPERTGGNGYTF
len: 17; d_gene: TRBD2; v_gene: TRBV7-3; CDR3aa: CASSSTTSGRQTDTQYF
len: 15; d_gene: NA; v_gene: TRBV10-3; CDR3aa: CAISDRGAGANVLTF
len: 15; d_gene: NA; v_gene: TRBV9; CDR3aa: CASSVDAGITDTQYF
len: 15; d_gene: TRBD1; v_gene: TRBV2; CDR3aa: CASSDGGQGFYGYIF
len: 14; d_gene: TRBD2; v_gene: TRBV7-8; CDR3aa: CASSLRLAPNEQFF
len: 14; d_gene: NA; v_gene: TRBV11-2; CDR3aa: CASSPRDLFYEQYF
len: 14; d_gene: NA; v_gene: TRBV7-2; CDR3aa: CASSLAPGYNEQFF
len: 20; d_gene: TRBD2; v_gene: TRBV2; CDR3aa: CASSHTGLATKILRPDTQYF
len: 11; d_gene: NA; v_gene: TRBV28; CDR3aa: CASSDGDEQFF
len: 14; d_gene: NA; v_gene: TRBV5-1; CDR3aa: CASSPGVGTDTQYF
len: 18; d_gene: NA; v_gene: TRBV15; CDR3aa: CATSRDLTGAFSGNTIYF